Listed below are T cell receptor gamma chains from one sample, sequenced in a study of Vδ1+ human thymocytes. TCRdb re-called clones from the multiplex PCR reads using CATT. The table records more than 35,000 gamma-chain clones, around 21% of them present only once. The source material was Vdelta1+ gamma-delta thymocytes from the thymus. The receptors were gathered from a girl under three years old who had congenital heart surgery. CDR3s include the opening cysteine and the closing phenylalanine or tryptophan. Some rows mark clone size as missing; the rest say once, few, many or name a class of expanded clone.

clone_size,cdr3_length,v_call,j_call,cdr3_nt,cdr3_aa
few,11,TRGV4,TRGJ1/TRGJ2,TGTGCCACCTGGGATGGCGGATCGAAACTCTTT,CATWDGGSKLF
few,14,TRGV9,TRGJ1/TRGJ2,TGTGCCTTGTGGGAGGCCACAAATGGGAATAAGAAACTCTTT,CALWEATNGNKKLF
-,15,TRGV3,TRGJ1/TRGJ2,TGTGCCACCTGGGACAGGCAGCGGTTGTGGGATAAGAAACTCTTT,CATWDRQRLWDKKLF
few,16,TRGV2,TRGJP2,TGTGCTCCTAGACTCGTCTATCATAGTAGTGATTGGATCAAGACGTTT,CAPRLVYHSSDWIKTF
few,11,TRGV9,TRGJ1/TRGJ2,TGTGCCTTGTGGGAGGTGCACCAGAAACTCTTT,CALWEVHQKLF
few,15,TRGV4,TRGJ1/TRGJ2,TGTGCCACCTGGGATGGGAGCGGTGTGGATTATAAGAAACTCTTT,CATWDGSGVDYKKLF
-,14,TRGV4,TRGJ1/TRGJ2,TGTGCCACCTGGGATGGGCCCTTCTATTATAAGAAACTCTTT,CATWDGPFYYKKLF
-,14,TRGV5,TRGJ1/TRGJ2,TGTGCCACCTGGGACAGGCGTTTCTATTATAAGAAACTCTTT,CATWDRRFYYKKLF
-,13,TRGV2,TRGJ1/TRGJ2,TGTGCCACCTGGGACGGGCCTAGATGGAAGAAACTCTTT,CATWDGPRWKKLF
few,14,TRGV5,TRGJ1/TRGJ2,TGTGCCACCTGGGACAGGCCATCAATGGATAAGAAACTCTTT,CATWDRPSMDKKLF
-,13,TRGV2,TRGJ1/TRGJ2,TGTGCCACCTGGGACGAACCGGACAGGGAGAAACTCTTT,CATWDEPDREKLF
-,11,TRGV8,TRGJ1/TRGJ2,TGTGCCACCTGGGCTGGGATTAAGAAACTCTTT,CATWAGIKKLF
few,13,TRGV8,TRGJ1/TRGJ2,TGTGCCACCTGGCACCCTAATTATTATAAGAAACTCTTT,CATWHPNYYKKLF
-,13,TRGV3,TRGJP2,TGTGCCACCTGGGACAGGCTCCATCGGATCAAGACGTTT,CATWDRLHRIKTF
few,11,TRGV2,TRGJ1/TRGJ2,TGTGCCACCTGGGATTTGGATAAGAAACTCTTT,CATWDLDKKLF
few,16,TRGV3,TRGJP1,TGTGCCACCTGGGCCACCAGAGGGGCCACTGGTTGGTTCAAGATATTT,CATWATRGATGWFKIF
few,12,TRGV3,TRGJ1/TRGJ2,TGTGCCACCTGGGACAGGCACCTGAAGAAACTCTTT,CATWDRHLKKLF
-,10,TRGV2,TRGJ1/TRGJ2,TGTGCCACCTGGGATGGGCCGGAACTCTTT,CATWDGPELF
few,15,TRGV9,TRGJ1/TRGJ2,TGTGCCTTGTGGGAGGTGGAGTCCCATTATTATAAGAAACTCTTT,CALWEVESHYYKKLF